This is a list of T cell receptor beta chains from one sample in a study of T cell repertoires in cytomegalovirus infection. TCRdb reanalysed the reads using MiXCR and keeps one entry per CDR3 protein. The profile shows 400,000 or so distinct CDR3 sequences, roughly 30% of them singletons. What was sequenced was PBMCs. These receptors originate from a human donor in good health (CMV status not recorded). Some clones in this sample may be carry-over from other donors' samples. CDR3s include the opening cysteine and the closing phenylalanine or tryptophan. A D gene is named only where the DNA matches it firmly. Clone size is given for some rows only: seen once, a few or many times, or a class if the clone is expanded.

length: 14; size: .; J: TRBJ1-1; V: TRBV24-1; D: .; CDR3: CATGGVRVDTEAFF; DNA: TGTGCCACCGGTGGGGTACGGGTGGACACTGAAGCTTTCTTT
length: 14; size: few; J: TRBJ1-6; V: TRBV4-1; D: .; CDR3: CASSQDDSNSPLHF; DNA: TGCGCCAGCAGCCAAGACGACAGCAATTCACCCCTCCACTTT
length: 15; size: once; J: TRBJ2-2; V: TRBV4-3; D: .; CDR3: CASSQGGLLTGELFF; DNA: TGCGCCAGCAGCCAAGGGGGGTTACTCACCGGGGAGCTGTTTTTT
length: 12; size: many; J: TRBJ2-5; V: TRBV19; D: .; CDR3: CASSPGQETQYF; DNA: TGTGCCAGTAGTCCAGGTCAAGAGACCCAGTACTTC
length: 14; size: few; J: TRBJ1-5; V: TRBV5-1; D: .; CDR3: CASSLRVGDQPQHF; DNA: TGCGCCAGCAGCTTGCGGGTGGGGGATCAGCCCCAGCATTTT
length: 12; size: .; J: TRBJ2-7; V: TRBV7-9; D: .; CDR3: CASSRSTNEQYF; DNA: TGTGCCAGCAGCCGGTCGACAAACGAGCAGTACTTC
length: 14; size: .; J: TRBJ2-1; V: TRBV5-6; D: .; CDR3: CASTNRDIYNEQFF; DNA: TGTGCCAGCACGAATCGGGACATCTACAATGAGCAGTTCTTC
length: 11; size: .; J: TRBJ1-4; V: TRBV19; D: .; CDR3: CASRFGEKLFF; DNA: TGTGCCAGTAGATTCGGTGAAAAACTGTTTTTT
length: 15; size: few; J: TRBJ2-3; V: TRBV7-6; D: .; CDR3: CASSSTTSSTDTQYF; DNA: TGTGCCAGCAGCTCTACAACGTCCAGCACAGATACGCAGTATTTT
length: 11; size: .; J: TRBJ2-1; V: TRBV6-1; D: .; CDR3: CASSPGTEQFF; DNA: TGTGCCAGCAGTCCCGGGACAGAGCAGTTCTTC